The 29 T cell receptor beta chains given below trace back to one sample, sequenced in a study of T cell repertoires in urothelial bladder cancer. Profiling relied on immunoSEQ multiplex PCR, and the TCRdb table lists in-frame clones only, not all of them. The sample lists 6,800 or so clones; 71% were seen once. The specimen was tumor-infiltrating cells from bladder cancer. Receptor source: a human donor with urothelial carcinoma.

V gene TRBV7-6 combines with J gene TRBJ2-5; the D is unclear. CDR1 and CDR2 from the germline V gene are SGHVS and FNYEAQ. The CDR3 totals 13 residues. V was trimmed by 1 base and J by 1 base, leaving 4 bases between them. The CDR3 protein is CASSLGGQETQYF. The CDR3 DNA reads TGTGCCAGCAGCTTAGGAGGCCAAGAGACCCAGTACTTC. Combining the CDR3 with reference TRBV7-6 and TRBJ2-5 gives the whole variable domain GAGVSQSPRYKVTKRGQDVALRCDPISGHVSLYWYRQALGQGPEFLTYFNYEAQQDKSGLPNDRFSAERPEGSISTLTIQRTEQRDSAMYRCASSLGGQETQYFGPGTRLLVL.

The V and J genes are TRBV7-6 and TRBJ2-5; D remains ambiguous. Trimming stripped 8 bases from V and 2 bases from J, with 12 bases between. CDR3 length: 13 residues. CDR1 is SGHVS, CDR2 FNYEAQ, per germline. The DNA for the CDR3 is TGTGCCAGCTCGGACGGCCTACAAGAGACCCAGTACTTC. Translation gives CASSDGLQETQYF. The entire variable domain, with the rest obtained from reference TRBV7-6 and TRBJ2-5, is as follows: GAGVSQSPRYKVTKRGQDVALRCDPISGHVSLYWYRQALGQGPEFLTYFNYEAQQDKSGLPNDRFSAERPEGSISTLTIQRTEQRDSAMYRCASSDGLQETQYFGPGTRLLVL.

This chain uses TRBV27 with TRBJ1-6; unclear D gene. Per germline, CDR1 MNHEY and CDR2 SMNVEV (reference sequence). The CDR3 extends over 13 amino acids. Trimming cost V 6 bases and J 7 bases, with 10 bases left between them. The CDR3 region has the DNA TGTGCCAGCAGCCCGACGAGGAATTCACCCCTCCACTTT. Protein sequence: CASSPTRNSPLHF.

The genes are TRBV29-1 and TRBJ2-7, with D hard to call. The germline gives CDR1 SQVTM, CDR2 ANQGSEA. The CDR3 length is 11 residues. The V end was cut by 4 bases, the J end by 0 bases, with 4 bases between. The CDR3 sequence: CSVGNSYEQYF. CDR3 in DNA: TGCAGCGTTGGGAACTCCTACGAGCAGTACTTC.

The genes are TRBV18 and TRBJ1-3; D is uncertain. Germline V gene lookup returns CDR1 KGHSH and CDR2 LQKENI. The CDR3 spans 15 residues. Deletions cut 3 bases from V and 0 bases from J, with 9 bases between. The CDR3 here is CASSPAEYSGNTIYF. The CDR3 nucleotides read TGTGCCAGCTCACCTGCGGAGTACTCTGGAAACACCATATATTTT.

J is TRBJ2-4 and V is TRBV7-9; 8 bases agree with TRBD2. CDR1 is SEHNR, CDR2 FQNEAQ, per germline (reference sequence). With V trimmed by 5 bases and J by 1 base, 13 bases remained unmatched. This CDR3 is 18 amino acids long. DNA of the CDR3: TGTGCCAGCAGCCCCCACTTCAGCGGGGGTCAGGCCAAAAACATTCAGTACTTC. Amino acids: CASSPHFSGGQAKNIQYF.

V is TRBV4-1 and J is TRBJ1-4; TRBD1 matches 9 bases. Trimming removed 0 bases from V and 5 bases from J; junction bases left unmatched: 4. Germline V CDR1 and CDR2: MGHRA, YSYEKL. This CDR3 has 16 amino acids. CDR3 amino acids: CASSQEGTGLNEKLFF. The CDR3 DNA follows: TGCGCCAGCAGCCAAGAAGGGACAGGGCTGAATGAAAAACTGTTTTTT.

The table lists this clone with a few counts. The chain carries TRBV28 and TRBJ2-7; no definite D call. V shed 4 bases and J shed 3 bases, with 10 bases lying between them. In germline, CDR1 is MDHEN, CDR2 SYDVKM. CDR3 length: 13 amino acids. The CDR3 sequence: CASSSPNDYEQYF. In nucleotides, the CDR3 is TGTGCCAGCAGTTCACCAAACGACTACGAGCAGTACTTC.

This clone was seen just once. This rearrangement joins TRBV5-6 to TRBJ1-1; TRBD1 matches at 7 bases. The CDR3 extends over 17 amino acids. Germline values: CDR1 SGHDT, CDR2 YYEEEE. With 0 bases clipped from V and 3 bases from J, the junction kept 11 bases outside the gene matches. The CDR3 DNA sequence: TGTGCCAGCAGCTTGGGGACAGGCGCCTCCCTGGACACTGAAGCTTTCTTT. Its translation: CASSLGTGASLDTEAFF.

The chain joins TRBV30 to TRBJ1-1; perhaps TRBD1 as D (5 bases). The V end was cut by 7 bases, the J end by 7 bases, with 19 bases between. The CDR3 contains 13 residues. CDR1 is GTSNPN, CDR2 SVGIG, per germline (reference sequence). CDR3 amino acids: CASARGERNEAFF. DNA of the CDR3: TGTGCCTCAGCTCGGGGCGAGAGGAATGAAGCTTTCTTT.

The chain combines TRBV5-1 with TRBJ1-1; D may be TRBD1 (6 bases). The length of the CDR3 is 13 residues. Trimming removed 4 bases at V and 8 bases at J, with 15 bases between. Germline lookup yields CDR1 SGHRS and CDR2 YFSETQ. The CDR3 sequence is CASSAQGRSEAFF. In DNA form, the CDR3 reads TGCGCCAGCAGCGCACAGGGACGGTCGGAAGCTTTCTTT. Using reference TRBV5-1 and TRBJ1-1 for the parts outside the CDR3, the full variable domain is KAGVTQTPRYLIKTRGQQVTLSCSPISGHRSVSWYQQTPGQGLQFLFEYFSETQRNKGNFPGRFSGRQFSNSRSEMNVSTLELGDSALYLCASSAQGRSEAFFGQGTRLTVV.

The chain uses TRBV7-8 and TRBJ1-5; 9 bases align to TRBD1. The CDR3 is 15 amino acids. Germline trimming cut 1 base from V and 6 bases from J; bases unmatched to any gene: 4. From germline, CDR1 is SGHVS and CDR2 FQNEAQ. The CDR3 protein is CASSLVGTGIQPQHF. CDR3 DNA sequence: TGTGCCAGCAGCTTAGTCGGGACAGGGATTCAGCCCCAGCATTTT.

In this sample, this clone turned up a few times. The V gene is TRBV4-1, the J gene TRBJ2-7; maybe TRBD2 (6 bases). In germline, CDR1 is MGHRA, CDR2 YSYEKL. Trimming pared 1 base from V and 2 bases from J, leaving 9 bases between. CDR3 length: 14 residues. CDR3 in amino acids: CASSQGGVPYEQYF. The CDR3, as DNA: TGCGCCAGCAGCCAAGGGGGGGTTCCCTACGAGCAGTACTTC.

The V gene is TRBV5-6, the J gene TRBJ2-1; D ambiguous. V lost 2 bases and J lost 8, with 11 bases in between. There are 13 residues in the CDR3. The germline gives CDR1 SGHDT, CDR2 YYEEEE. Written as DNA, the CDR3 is TGTGCCAGCAGCTTAGGGCTTTCTGATGAGCAGTTCTTC. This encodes CASSLGLSDEQFF.

CDR3 nucleotides: TGTGCCAGCAGCTCGCTGGCAGGCGGGGAGACCCAGTACTTC. It yields the protein CASSSLAGGETQYF. The chain joins TRBV11-2 to TRBJ2-5, with a tentative D call TRBD2 (5 bases). Germline V lookup: CDR1 SGHAT, CDR2 FQNNGV. CDR3 length equals 14 residues. V lost 4 bases and J 5 bases, leaving 14 bases between the germline ends.

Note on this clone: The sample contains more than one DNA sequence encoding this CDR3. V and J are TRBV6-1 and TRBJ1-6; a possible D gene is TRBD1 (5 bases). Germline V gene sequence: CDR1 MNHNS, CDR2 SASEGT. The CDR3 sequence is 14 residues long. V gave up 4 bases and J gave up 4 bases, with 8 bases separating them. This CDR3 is CASSAGPYNSPLHF. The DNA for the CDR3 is TGTGCCAGCAGTGCAGGGCCTTATAATTCACCCCTCCACTTT.

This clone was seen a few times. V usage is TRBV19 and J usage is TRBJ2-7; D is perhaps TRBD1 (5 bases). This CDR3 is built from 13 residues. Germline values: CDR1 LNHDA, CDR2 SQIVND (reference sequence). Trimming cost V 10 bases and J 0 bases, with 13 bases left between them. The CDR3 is CATTDRASYEQYF. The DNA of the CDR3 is TGTGCCACCACCGACAGAGCCTCCTACGAGCAGTACTTC.

In DNA, the CDR3 is TGTGCCAGTAGTACCACTACTAGCGGGGGGGCAAAAGGGGCCAACGTCCTGACTTTC. Its protein is CASSTTTSGGAKGANVLTF. The rearrangement links TRBV19 to TRBJ2-6; TRBD2 matches at 13 bases. Losses at the gene ends were 4 bases for V and 4 bases for J; bases not matched to a gene: 10. This CDR3 has 19 amino acids. In germline, CDR1 is LNHDA, CDR2 SQIVND (reference sequence). Based on the CDR3 plus reference TRBV19 and TRBJ2-6, the full variable domain is DGGITQSPKYLFRKEGQNVTLSCEQNLNHDAMYWYRQDPGQGLRLIYYSQIVNDFQKGDIAEGYSVSREKKESFPLTVTSAQKNPTAFYLCASSTTTSGGAKGANVLTFGAGSRLTVL.

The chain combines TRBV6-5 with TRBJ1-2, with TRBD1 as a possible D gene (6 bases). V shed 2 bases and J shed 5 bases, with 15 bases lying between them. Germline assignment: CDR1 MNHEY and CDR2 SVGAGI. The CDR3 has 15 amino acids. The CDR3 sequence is CASSYARGNDYGYTF. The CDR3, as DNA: TGTGCCAGCAGTTACGCGAGGGGGAACGATTATGGCTACACCTTC.

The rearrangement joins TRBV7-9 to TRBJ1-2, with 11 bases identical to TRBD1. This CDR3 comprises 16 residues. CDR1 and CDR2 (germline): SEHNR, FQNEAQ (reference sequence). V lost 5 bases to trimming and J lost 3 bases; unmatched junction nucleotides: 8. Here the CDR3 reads CASSIGTGGLYYGYTF. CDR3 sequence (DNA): TGTGCCAGCAGCATCGGGACAGGGGGTCTCTACTATGGCTACACCTTC.

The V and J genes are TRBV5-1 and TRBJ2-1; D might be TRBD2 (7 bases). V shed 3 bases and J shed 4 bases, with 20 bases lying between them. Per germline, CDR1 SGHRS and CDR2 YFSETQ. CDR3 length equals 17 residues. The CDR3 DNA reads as TGCGCCAGCAGCTCCGGCGGACTAGGGGACAAATACAATGAGCAGTTCTTC. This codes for CASSSGGLGDKYNEQFF.

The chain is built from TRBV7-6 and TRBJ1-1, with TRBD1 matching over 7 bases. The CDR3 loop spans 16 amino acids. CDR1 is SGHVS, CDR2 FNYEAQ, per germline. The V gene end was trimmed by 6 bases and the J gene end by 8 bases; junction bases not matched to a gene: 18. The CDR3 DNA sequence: TGTGCCAGCAGACCTTGGACAGGATCAAGAGGGGGCGAAGCTTTCTTT. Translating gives CASRPWTGSRGGEAFF.

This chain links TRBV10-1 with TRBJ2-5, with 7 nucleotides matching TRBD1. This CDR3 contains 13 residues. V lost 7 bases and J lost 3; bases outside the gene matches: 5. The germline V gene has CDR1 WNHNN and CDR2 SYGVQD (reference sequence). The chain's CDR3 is CASKNTGEETQYF. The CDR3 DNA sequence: TGCGCCAGCAAAAATACAGGGGAAGAGACCCAGTACTTC.

The CDR3 region has the DNA TGTGCCAGCAGTGAGGTCGACCCCGGTTTCTTT. Translating it yields CASSEVDPGFF. V gene TRBV6-1 combines with J gene TRBJ1-1; D is uncertain. The CDR3 is 11 residues long. Germline CDR1 reads MNHNS; CDR2 reads SASEGT. V lost 3 bases, J lost 13 bases, and 12 bases lay in between.

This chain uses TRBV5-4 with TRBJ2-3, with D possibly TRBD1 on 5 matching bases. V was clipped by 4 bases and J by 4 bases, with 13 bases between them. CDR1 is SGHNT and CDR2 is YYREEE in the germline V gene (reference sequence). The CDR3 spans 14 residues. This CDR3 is CASSQGSPSDTQYF. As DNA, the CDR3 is TGTGCCAGCAGCCAGGGTAGTCCATCAGATACGCAGTATTTT.

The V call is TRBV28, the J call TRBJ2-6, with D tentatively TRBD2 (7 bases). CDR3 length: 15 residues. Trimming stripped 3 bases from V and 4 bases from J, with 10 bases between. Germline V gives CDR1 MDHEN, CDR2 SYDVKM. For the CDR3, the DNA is TGTGCCAGCAGTTTGCGGGGGCCCGGGGCCAACGTCCTGACTTTC. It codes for CASSLRGPGANVLTF.

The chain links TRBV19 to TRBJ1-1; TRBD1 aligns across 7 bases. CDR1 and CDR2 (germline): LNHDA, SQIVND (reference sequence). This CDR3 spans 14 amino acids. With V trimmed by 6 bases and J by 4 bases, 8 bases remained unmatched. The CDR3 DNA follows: TGTGCCAGTAGCCTGACAGGGCGGCTCACTGAAGCTTTCTTT. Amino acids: CASSLTGRLTEAFF.

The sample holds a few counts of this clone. The chain's CDR3 is CAISKDWGDTQYF. The CDR3 nucleotides are TGTGCCATCAGTAAGGACTGGGGAGATACGCAGTATTTT. The chain employs TRBV10-3 and TRBJ2-3; TRBD2 is a possible D gene (5 bases). Trimming took off 5 bases at V and 5 bases at J, with 11 bases between the two ends. The CDR3 is made up of 13 amino acids. Germline CDR1 ENHRY, CDR2 SYGVKD.

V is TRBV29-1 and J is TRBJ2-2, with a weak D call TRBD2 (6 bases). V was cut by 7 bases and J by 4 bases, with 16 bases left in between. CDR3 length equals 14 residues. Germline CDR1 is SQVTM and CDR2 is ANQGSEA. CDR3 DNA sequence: TGCAGCGCCGGGGACTTCTCAGGCACCGGGGAGCTGTTTTTT. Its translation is CSAGDFSGTGELFF.